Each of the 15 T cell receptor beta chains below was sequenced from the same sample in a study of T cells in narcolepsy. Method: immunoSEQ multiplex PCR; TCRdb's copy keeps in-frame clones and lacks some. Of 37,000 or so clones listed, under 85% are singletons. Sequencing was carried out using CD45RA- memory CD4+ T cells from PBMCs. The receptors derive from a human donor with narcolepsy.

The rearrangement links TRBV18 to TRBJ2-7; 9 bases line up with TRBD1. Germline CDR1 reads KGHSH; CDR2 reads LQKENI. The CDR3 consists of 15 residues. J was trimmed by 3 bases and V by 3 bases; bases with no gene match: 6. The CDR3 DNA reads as TGTGCCAGCTCACCTACAGGGGGCAGGGTCTACGAGCAGTACTTC. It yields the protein CASSPTGGRVYEQYF.

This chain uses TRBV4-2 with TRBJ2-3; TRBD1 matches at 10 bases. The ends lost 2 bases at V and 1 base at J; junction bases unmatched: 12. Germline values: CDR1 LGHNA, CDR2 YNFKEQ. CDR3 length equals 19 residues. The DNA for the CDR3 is TGTGCCAGCAGCCAAACGACAGGGGGCGGGTTCCAACGCACAGATACGCAGTATTTT. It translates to CASSQTTGGGFQRTDTQYF.

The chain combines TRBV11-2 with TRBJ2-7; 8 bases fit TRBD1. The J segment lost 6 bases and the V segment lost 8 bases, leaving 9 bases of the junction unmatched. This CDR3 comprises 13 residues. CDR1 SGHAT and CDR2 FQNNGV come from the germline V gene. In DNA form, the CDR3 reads TGTGCCAGCGGGACAGGCGGAGTGGGCGAGCAGTACTTC. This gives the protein CASGTGGVGEQYF.

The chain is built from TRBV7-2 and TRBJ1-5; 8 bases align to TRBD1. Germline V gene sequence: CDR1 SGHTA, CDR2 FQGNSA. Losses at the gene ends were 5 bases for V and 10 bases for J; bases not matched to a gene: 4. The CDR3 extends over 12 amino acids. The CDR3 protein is CASSQQGGPQHF. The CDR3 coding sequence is TGTGCCAGCAGCCAACAGGGGGGCCCCCAGCATTTT.

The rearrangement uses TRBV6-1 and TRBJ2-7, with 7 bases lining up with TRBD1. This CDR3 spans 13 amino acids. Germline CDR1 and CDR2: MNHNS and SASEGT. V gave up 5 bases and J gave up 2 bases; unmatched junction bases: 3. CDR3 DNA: TGTGCCAGCAGTAGGACAGGAGCCTACGAGCAGTACTTC. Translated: CASSRTGAYEQYF.

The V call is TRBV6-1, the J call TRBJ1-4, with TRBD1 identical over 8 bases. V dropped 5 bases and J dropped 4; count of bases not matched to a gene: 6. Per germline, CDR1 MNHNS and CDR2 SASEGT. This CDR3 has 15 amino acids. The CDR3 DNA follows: TGTGCCAGCAGTTTAAGGACAGGGTTTAATGAAAAACTGTTTTTT. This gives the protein CASSLRTGFNEKLFF.

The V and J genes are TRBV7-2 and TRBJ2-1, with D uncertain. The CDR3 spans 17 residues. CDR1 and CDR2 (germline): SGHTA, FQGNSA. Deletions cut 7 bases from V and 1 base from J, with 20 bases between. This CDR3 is CASTLTPLPGSYNEQFF. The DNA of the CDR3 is TGTGCCAGCACTTTAACTCCTCTACCAGGATCCTACAATGAGCAGTTCTTC.

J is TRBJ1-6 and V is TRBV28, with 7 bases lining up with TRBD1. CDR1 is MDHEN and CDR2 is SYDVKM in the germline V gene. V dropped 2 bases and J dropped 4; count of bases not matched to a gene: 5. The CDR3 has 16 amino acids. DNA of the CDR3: TGTGCCAGCAGTTTACCTCGGGACAGATATAATTCACCCCTCCACTTT. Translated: CASSLPRDRYNSPLHF.

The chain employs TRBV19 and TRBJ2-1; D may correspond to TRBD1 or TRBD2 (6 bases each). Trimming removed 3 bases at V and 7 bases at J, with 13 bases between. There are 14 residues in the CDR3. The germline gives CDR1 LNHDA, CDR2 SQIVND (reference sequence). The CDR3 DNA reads TGTGCCAGTAGTATGGGGGGCTTTCGGAATGAGCAGTTCTTC. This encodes CASSMGGFRNEQFF.

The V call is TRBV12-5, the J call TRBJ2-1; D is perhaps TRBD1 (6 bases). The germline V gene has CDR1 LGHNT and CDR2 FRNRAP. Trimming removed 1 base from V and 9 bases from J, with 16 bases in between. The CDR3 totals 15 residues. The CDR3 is CASGLDQVGGGEQFF. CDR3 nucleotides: TGTGCTAGTGGTTTGGATCAGGTAGGGGGTGGTGAGCAGTTCTTC.

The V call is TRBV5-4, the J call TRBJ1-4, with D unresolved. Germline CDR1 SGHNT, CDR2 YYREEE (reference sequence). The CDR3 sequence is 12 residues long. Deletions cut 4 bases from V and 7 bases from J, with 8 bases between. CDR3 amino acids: CASSPLGEKLFF. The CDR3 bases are TGTGCCAGCAGCCCCCTGGGTGAAAAACTGTTTTTT.

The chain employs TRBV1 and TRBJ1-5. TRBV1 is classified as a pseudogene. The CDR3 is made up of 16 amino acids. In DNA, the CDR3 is TGCACCAGCAGCCAAGATACGACTTATAGCAATCAGCCCCAGCATTTT. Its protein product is CTSSQDTTYSNQPQHF.

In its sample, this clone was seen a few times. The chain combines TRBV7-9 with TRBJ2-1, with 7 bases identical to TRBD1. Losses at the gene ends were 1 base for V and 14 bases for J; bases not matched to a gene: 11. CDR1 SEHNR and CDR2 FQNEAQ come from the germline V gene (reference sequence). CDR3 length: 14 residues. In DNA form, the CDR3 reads TGTGCCAGCAGCTTAGAAGGACAGGCCCCGTTGAAGTTCTTC. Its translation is CASSLEGQAPLKFF.

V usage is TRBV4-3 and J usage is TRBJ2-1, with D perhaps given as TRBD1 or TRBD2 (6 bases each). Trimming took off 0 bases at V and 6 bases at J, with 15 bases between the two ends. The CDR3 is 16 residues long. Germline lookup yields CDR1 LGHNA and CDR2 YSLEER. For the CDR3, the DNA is TGCGCCAGCAGCCAAGATCAGGGGAGGCCCCTCAATGAGCAGTTCTTC. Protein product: CASSQDQGRPLNEQFF.

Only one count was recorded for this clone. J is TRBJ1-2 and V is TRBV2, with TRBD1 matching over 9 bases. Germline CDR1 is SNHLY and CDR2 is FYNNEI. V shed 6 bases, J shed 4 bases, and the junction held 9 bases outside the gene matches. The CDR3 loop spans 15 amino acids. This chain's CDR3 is CASRPGTGTSYGYTF. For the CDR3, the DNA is TGTGCCAGCAGGCCCGGGACAGGGACGTCCTATGGCTACACCTTC.